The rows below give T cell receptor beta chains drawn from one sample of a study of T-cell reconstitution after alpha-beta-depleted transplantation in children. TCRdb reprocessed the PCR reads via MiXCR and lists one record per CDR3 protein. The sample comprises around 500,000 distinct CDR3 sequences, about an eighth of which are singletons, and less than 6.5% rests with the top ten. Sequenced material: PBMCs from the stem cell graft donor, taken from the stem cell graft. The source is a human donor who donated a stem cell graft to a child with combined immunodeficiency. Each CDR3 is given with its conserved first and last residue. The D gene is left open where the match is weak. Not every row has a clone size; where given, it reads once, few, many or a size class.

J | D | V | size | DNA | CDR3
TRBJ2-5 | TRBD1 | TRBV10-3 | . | TGTGCCATCAGAACAGGGGGCCCGGGGACCCAGTACTTC | CAIRTGGPGTQYF
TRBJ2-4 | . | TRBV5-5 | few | TGTGCCAGCAGCCTCGACGGTCTGGGGGCGGACATTCAGTACTTC | CASSLDGLGADIQYF
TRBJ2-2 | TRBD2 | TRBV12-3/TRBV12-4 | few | TGTGCCAGCAGTCCTCTAGCGGGGGTAACCGGGGAGCTGTTTTTT | CASSPLAGVTGELFF
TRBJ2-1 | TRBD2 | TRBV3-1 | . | TGTGCCAGCAGCCAGACGAGCGGGACCCATGAGCAGTTCTTC | CASSQTSGTHEQFF
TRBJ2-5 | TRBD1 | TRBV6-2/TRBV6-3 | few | TGTGCCAGCAGGGCAACAGGGGATCAAGAGACCCAGTACTTC | CASRATGDQETQYF
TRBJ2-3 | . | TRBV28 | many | TGTGCCAGCAGAACAGGGTTAGATACGCAGTATTTT | CASRTGLDTQYF
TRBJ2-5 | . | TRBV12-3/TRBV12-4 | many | TGTGCCAGCAGTTTATCAGATCGAGAGACCCAGTACTTC | CASSLSDRETQYF
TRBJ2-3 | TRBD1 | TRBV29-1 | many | TGCAGCGTTGAAGGGGGACAGGGAACAGATACGCAGTATTTT | CSVEGGQGTDTQYF
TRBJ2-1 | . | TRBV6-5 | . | TGTGCCAGCAGTTACTCGGGATCCGGACCCAATGAGCAGTTCTTC | CASSYSGSGPNEQFF
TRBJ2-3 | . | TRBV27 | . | TGTACCAGCAAGGTTGCTAGCACAGATACGCAGTATTTT | CTSKVASTDTQYF
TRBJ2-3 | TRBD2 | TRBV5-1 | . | TGCGCCAGCAGCTTGGGACTAGCAAGGACAGATACGCAGTATTTT | CASSLGLARTDTQYF
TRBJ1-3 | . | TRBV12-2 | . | TGTGCAAGTCGCTCGACAGGTTCTGTTACTTCAGATGGAAACACCATATATTTT | CASRSTGSVTSDGNTIYF
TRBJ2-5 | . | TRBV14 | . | TGTGCCAGCAGCCTGACAGGAAGAGGGGAGACCCAGTACTTC | CASSLTGRGETQYF
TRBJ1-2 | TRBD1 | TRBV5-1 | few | TGCGCCAGCAGCCACGGGACAGGGGAAGATGGCTACACCTTC | CASSHGTGEDGYTF